This is a list of T cell receptor beta chains from one sample in a study of T cells after yellow fever vaccination. TCRdb re-analysed the 5' RACE reads in MiXCR, keeping a single row per CDR3 protein. The sample lists approximately 250,000 distinct CDR3 sequences, roughly 5.2% occurring once. This sample comprised CD4+ T cells sorted from PBMCs, obtained on the day of the yellow fever booster vaccination. All receptors come from a man between 18 and 35 years old who received the YFV17D yellow fever vaccine. The CDR3 runs from the conserved cysteine through the conserved F or W. The D gene is left open where the match is weak. The size field is filled for only some rows; it gives once, few, many or a size class.

clone_size j_call cdr3_length d_call v_call cdr3_nt cdr3_aa
- TRBJ2-5 17 - TRBV12-2 TGTGCAAGTCGCTTTAACGGGACTAGCGGGCCCCAAGAGACCCAGTACTTC CASRFNGTSGPQETQYF
few TRBJ1-2 14 - TRBV10-3 TGTGCCATCAGTGTAGGGGTTATTAACTATGGCTACACCTTC CAISVGVINYGYTF
- TRBJ1-3 17 TRBD1 TRBV12-3/TRBV12-4 TGTGCCAGCAGTGATAGGGACAGAAGGTTCTCTGGAAACACCATATATTTT CASSDRDRRFSGNTIYF
few TRBJ1-3 14 - TRBV5-5 TGTGCCAGCAGCCGGGGGGCGTCTGGAAACACCATATATTTT CASSRGASGNTIYF
- TRBJ1-2 14 TRBD1 TRBV9 TGTGCCAGCAGCGTAGGTCCAGGGGGCTATGGCTACACCTTC CASSVGPGGYGYTF
- TRBJ2-3 15 TRBD1 TRBV12-3/TRBV12-4 TGTGCCAGCAGTTTCAGGACAGGGAATGTGGATACGCAGTATTTT CASSFRTGNVDTQYF
- TRBJ1-5 12 - TRBV20-1 TGCAGTGCTAGAGTTGGGGGTCAGCCCCAGCATTTT CSARVGGQPQHF
few TRBJ1-2 13 TRBD1 TRBV29-1 TGCAGCGTCCACTCCCGACAGGGGAATGGCTACACCTTC CSVHSRQGNGYTF
few TRBJ1-2 13 - TRBV7-3 TGTGCCAGCAGCCCAACCACTAACTATGGCTACACCTTC CASSPTTNYGYTF
- TRBJ1-5 15 - TRBV6-1 TGTGCCAGCAGTGGCCAGGGATATAGCAATCAGCCCCAGCATTTT CASSGQGYSNQPQHF
- TRBJ1-1 15 - TRBV6-6 TGTGCCAGCAGTTACTCGGGCAGGGCCGACACTGAAGCTTTCTTT CASSYSGRADTEAFF
many TRBJ1-3 14 - TRBV7-2 TGTGCCAGCAGTCAGAGGGGTGATGGAAACACCATATATTTT CASSQRGDGNTIYF
- TRBJ2-1 14 - TRBV27 TGTGCCAGCAGTTTAATCGGGGCTAACAATGAGCAGTTCTTC CASSLIGANNEQFF
many TRBJ2-2 14 - TRBV12-3/TRBV12-4 TGTGCCAGCAGTTTAGGGAGGGCCACCGGGGAGCTGTTTTTT CASSLGRATGELFF
few TRBJ1-5 18 TRBD1 TRBV7-3 TGTGCCAGCAGCTTCGAGGGGGCCGATTTCAGTGGCAATCAGCCCCAGCATTTT CASSFEGADFSGNQPQHF
few TRBJ1-2 15 - TRBV6-5 TGTGCCAGCAGTTACTCGGCCATAAAACCATATGGCTACACCTTC CASSYSAIKPYGYTF
- TRBJ2-2 15 TRBD1 TRBV7-2 TGTGCCAGCAGCTCCGTAGGACAGGGCTCCGGGGAGCTGTTTTTT CASSSVGQGSGELFF
- TRBJ1-5 13 TRBD1 TRBV7-9 TGTGCCAGCAGTTTGACAGGGGTCCAGCCCCAGCATTTT CASSLTGVQPQHF
many TRBJ1-3 14 - TRBV7-9 TGTGCCAGCAGCGCTCGACAGCTACGGTCCGCCATATATTTT CASSARQLRSAIYF
- TRBJ1-2 16 - TRBV5-4 TGTGCCAGCAGCCTACCATCGGCGAGCCCTGGGGATGGCTACACCTTC CASSLPSASPGDGYTF
few TRBJ1-1 15 - TRBV5-1 TGCGCCAGCAGCTTGTTTGCCGGGACTAACACTGAAGCTTTCTTT CASSLFAGTNTEAFF
- TRBJ2-3 14 - TRBV18 TGTGCCAGCTCACCACAAACCAAAGCAGATACGCAGTATTTT CASSPQTKADTQYF
- TRBJ1-1 13 - TRBV18 TGTGCCAGCTCACCAGGTCGAGGGTCTGAAGCTTTCTTT CASSPGRGSEAFF
- TRBJ1-5 14 - TRBV19 TGTGCCAGTTATCTTGCGACAGAGAATCAGCCCCAGCATTTT CASYLATENQPQHF
many TRBJ2-1 13 - TRBV7-3 TGTGCCAGCAGCCAGGACTATTACAATGAGCAGTTCTTC CASSQDYYNEQFF
many TRBJ1-2 18 TRBD1 TRBV7-9 TGTGCCAGCAGCTCCTTTAGGGGCCGGACAGGGGGCATGTATGGCTACACCTTC CASSSFRGRTGGMYGYTF
- TRBJ1-5 15 - TRBV7-2 TGTGCCAGCAGCTTAGCTGGGGGTTATAATCAGCCCCAGCATTTT CASSLAGGYNQPQHF
- TRBJ2-7 12 - TRBV20-1 TGCAGTGCAAAGCGGGCTAGCAGCGAGCAGTACTTC CSAKRASSEQYF
- TRBJ2-1 13 - TRBV2 TGTGCCAGCAGTCAAACAGGGTACAATGAGCAGTTCTTC CASSQTGYNEQFF
many TRBJ1-4 14 - TRBV24-1 TGTGCCACCAGCGAGGCGGGGCCTAATGAAAAACTGTTTTTT CATSEAGPNEKLFF
many TRBJ1-1 15 TRBD1 TRBV10-3 TGTGCCATCAGTGAGCGGACAGGGTCTTACACTGAAGCTTTCTTT CAISERTGSYTEAFF
few TRBJ2-7 14 TRBD1 TRBV19 TGTGCCAGTGGAACAGGGGGCGCATCACACGAGCAGTACTTC CASGTGGASHEQYF
- TRBJ2-2 13 - TRBV7-3 - CASRETNTGSCFF
- TRBJ1-1 15 - TRBV6-5 TGTGCCAGCAGTTTAGGTGGCAGGAGGGACACTGAAGCTTTCTTT CASSLGGRRDTEAFF
- TRBJ1-4 17 TRBD1 TRBV20-1 TGCAGTGCTAGAGAGGGGAAATACAGGGGCTTTGGTGAAAAACTGTTTTTT CSAREGKYRGFGEKLFF
many TRBJ1-5 16 - TRBV4-3 TGCGCCAGCAGCCGGAGGTTGGGCGGGAGCAATCAGCCCCAGCATTTT CASSRRLGGSNQPQHF
many TRBJ1-5 16 - TRBV5-5 TGTGCCAGCAGCTTGATTGTGGCAGCTCGAGGGCAGCCCCAGCATTTT CASSLIVAARGQPQHF
- TRBJ2-1 15 TRBD2 TRBV6-5 TGTGCCAGCAGTTACTATAGCGGGGAGAACAATGAGCAGTTCTTC CASSYYSGENNEQFF
- TRBJ2-1 17 TRBD2 TRBV7-9 TGTGCCAGCAGCTCCCTGGGACTAGCGGGGGGGCGTAATGAGCAGTTCTTC CASSSLGLAGGRNEQFF
- TRBJ1-4 14 - TRBV7-2 TGTGCCAGCAGCTCGACAGGAATGCGAGAAAAACTGTTTTTT CASSSTGMREKLFF
- TRBJ1-5 14 TRBD1 TRBV19 TGTGCCAGTAGTACGACAGGGGGCAATCAGCCCCAGCATTTT CASSTTGGNQPQHF
few TRBJ2-1 16 - TRBV6-6 TGTGCCAGCGGTAAGGGACGGGTAACTACAAACAATGAGCAGTTCTTC CASGKGRVTTNNEQFF
- TRBJ2-3 15 TRBD1 TRBV6-5 TGTGCCAGCAGTTACCAGGGGGTGGGCACAGATACGCAGTATTTT CASSYQGVGTDTQYF
few TRBJ2-1 15 TRBD2 TRBV9 TGTGCCAGCAGCGCAACTAGCGGATCCTACAATGAGCAGTTCTTC CASSATSGSYNEQFF
few TRBJ1-1 14 - TRBV9 TGTGCCAGCAGCGTAGGCGTGGGCAACACTGAAGCTTTCTTT CASSVGVGNTEAFF
few TRBJ2-7 14 - TRBV30 TGTGCCTGGATGCCTGCGGGGAGCTCCTACGAGCAGTACTTC CAWMPAGSSYEQYF
- TRBJ1-2 11 - TRBV2 TGTGCCAGCAGTGCAGGGGCTGGCTACACCTTC CASSAGAGYTF
- TRBJ2-7 13 - TRBV6-6 TGTGCCAGCAGTTATCCACCCAGCTACGAGCAGTACTTC CASSYPPSYEQYF
few TRBJ1-5 15 - TRBV4-2 TGTGCCAGCAGACCTTCCGGGACCCCCAATCAGCCCCAGCATTTT CASRPSGTPNQPQHF
- TRBJ2-1 13 - TRBV24-1 TGTGCCACCAGCGCACAGGATTACAATGAGCAGTTCTTC CATSAQDYNEQFF
few TRBJ2-3 16 - TRBV7-3 TGTGCCAGCAGCCCCTGGGGGGACAGAAGCACAGATACGCAGTATTTT CASSPWGDRSTDTQYF
few TRBJ2-5 13 - TRBV11-2 TGTGCCAGCAGCCCAACAGCCCTTGAGACCCAGTACTTC CASSPTALETQYF
- TRBJ2-3 14 - TRBV5-1 TGCGCCAGCAGCTGGGGACTAGGGGGCGATACGCAGTATTTT CASSWGLGGDTQYF
- TRBJ2-2 14 TRBD1 TRBV29-1 TGCAGCGGGGGACAGGGGGCAAGGACCGGGGAGCTGTTTTTT CSGGQGARTGELFF
many TRBJ2-5 12 - TRBV28 TGTGCCAGCAGAGGACAGAGGGAGACCCAGTACTTC CASRGQRETQYF
- TRBJ1-3 14 - TRBV9 TGTGCCAGCAGCGTACAGACCGCTGGAAACACCATATATTTT CASSVQTAGNTIYF
- TRBJ2-5 17 TRBD1 TRBV7-8 TGTGCCAGCAGCACGACACCCCGGGACAGGGGACAGGAGACCCAGTACTTC CASSTTPRDRGQETQYF